This entry features one T cell receptor (beta chain) sequence. It is unclear where the CDR3 begins or ends on the DNA, so no DNA is shown, and the CDR3 is as TCRdb lists it. TCRdb's table, derived via immunoSEQ multiplex PCR, lists solely in-frame clones and lacks some. The sample records around 65,000 clones, roughly 80% being singletons. The source of the sample is a study of blood T cell repertoires in COVID-19. The CDR3 is 18 amino acids long, termini counted. The sequence was collected from a man aged 55 to 70 with acute or convalescent COVID-19. Input material: peripheral blood. J is TRBJ2-7 and V is TRBV21-1; TRBD1, the D gene given by the table, was not confirmed from the DNA. TRBV21-1 counts as a pseudogene. CDR3 sequence: CASSKVGTGTPKFYEQYF.